The 13 T cell receptor beta chains given below trace back to one sample, sequenced in a study of blood T cell repertoires in COVID-19. Clones were sequenced by immunoSEQ multiplex PCR, and TCRdb holds only the in-frame ones, with some missing. The sample contains roughly 130,000 clones, around 86% of which appear only once. Material for sequencing was peripheral blood. The receptors come from a man aged 35-49 years with active or convalescent COVID-19.

CDR3 protein: CASTLDQGGNEQFF. CDR3 DNA: TGTGCCAGCACCCTCGACCAGGGGGGCAATGAGCAGTTCTTC. The rearrangement joins TRBV5-5 to TRBJ2-1, with D maybe TRBD1 (7 bases). Deletions cut 6 bases from V and 6 bases from J, with 16 bases between. Looked up from germline, CDR1 is SGHKS and CDR2 is YYEKEE (reference sequence). CDR3 length: 14 amino acids.

J is TRBJ2-1 and V is TRBV9, with D possibly TRBD1 on 5 matching bases. This CDR3 spans 13 amino acids. Per the germline V gene, CDR1 is SGDLS and CDR2 is YYNGEE. V dropped 4 bases and J dropped 10 bases, with 15 bases sitting between them. CDR3: CASSSAGHLEQFF. In nucleotides, the CDR3 is TGTGCCAGCAGCTCCGCAGGACATTTGGAGCAGTTCTTC.

The CDR3 DNA follows: TGTGCCAGCAGTGTTGGGGGGGGGCCCTTCTCCTACAATGAGCAGTTCTTC. Amino acids: CASSVGGGPFSYNEQFF. The chain employs TRBV27 and TRBJ2-1; D might be TRBD2 (7 bases). The germline V gene encodes CDR1 MNHEY and CDR2 SMNVEV (reference sequence). CDR3 size: 17 residues. Trimming took off 5 bases at V and 0 bases at J, with 17 bases between the two ends.

This chain uses TRBV7-9 with TRBJ1-2, with TRBD1 as a possible D gene (6 bases). This CDR3 contains 16 residues. V dropped 5 bases and J dropped 7 bases, with 23 bases sitting between them. CDR1 and CDR2 from the germline V gene are SEHNR and FQNEAQ (reference sequence). CDR3 in DNA: TGTGCCAGCAGCAGGGAGACTTTAGGGACACAGGGTGGCTACACCTTC. Protein: CASSRETLGTQGGYTF.

This clone was found many times. This chain uses TRBV6-4 with TRBJ2-2, with 7 positions matching TRBD2. The CDR3 is 15 residues long. CDR1 MRHNA and CDR2 SNTAGT come from the germline V gene. After removal of 3 bases from V and 1 base from J, the junction contained 2 bases not matched to a gene. DNA of the CDR3: TGTGCCAGCAGTGAGGTAGCGGGGAACACCGGGGAGCTGTTTTTT. Protein: CASSEVAGNTGELFF.

This clone has only one observation. The chain couples TRBV6-1 to TRBJ2-1; 8 bases map to TRBD2. Germline CDR1 and CDR2: MNHNS and SASEGT. With V trimmed by 1 base and J by 1 base, 3 bases remained unmatched. This CDR3 has 16 amino acids. The CDR3 nucleotides read TGTGCCAGCAGTGAAGGGAGCGGGGGTTCCTACAATGAGCAGTTCTTC. Residues: CASSEGSGGSYNEQFF.

This rearrangement joins TRBV2 to TRBJ1-6; no definite D call. The germline gives CDR1 SNHLY, CDR2 FYNNEI. Between the trimmed V and J ends, which lost 0 bases and 5 bases, there was a span of 11 bases. CDR3 length equals 16 residues. The CDR3 sequence: CASSEARADNNSPLHF. The CDR3 DNA is TGTGCCAGCAGTGAAGCGCGGGCAGACAATAATTCACCCCTCCACTTT.

This clone was detected only once. This chain uses TRBV28 with TRBJ2-5; D might be TRBD1 (5 bases). Germline V CDR1 and CDR2: MDHEN, SYDVKM. The CDR3 loop spans 15 amino acids. Trimming stripped 3 bases from V and 5 bases from J, with 16 bases between. CDR3 DNA sequence: TGTGCCAGCAGTTTCTGGGGTCCTTCAGGGGAGACCCAGTACTTC. Translated, it gives CASSFWGPSGETQYF.

The rearrangement links TRBV6-1 to TRBJ2-2; 7 bases align to TRBD1. Germline trimming cut 3 bases from V and 2 bases from J; bases unmatched to any gene: 6. Germline V gives CDR1 MNHNS, CDR2 SASEGT. The CDR3 totals 16 residues. CDR3 sequence reads: CASSESRTGNTGELFF. Here the CDR3 DNA reads TGTGCCAGCAGTGAGTCAAGGACAGGAAACACCGGGGAGCTGTTTTTT.

J is TRBJ2-3 and V is TRBV27; 9 positions match TRBD2. The CDR3 covers 13 residues. The germline V gene encodes CDR1 MNHEY and CDR2 SMNVEV (reference sequence). Trimming took 6 bases from V and 15 from J; bases not matched to a gene: 13. The CDR3 reads CASRTSGGHRPYF. CDR3 in DNA: TGTGCCAGCAGGACTAGCGGAGGCCACCGCCCCTATTTT.

This clone showed up just once. The gene calls are TRBV6-5 and TRBJ1-1; D is ambiguous. The V and J ends lost 0 bases and 5 bases respectively, with 7 bases between them. This CDR3 spans 13 amino acids. In germline, CDR1 is MNHEY, CDR2 SVGAGI. CDR3 sequence: CASSYSRVTEAFF. CDR3 nucleotides: TGTGCCAGCAGTTACTCGAGGGTAACTGAAGCTTTCTTT.

This clone has only one observation. V usage is TRBV15 and J usage is TRBJ1-3; D gene ambiguous. Deletions cut 1 base from V and 4 bases from J, with 5 bases between. CDR1 LNHNV and CDR2 YYDKDF come from the germline V gene (reference sequence). The CDR3 sequence is 13 residues long. The DNA of the CDR3 is TGTGCCACCAGCAGAGTAGAGGGAAACACCATATATTTT. Its protein is CATSRVEGNTIYF.

This clone was counted a few times. The V and J genes are TRBV30 and TRBJ1-4; TRBD1 is a possible D gene (5 bases). There are 15 residues in the CDR3. Germline V CDR1 and CDR2: GTSNPN, SVGIG (reference sequence). V lost 3 bases and J lost 5, with 16 bases in between. CDR3 nucleotide sequence: TGTGCCTGGAGCGGGGGAGACCGTGGAAATGAAAAACTGTTTTTT. It yields the protein CAWSGGDRGNEKLFF.